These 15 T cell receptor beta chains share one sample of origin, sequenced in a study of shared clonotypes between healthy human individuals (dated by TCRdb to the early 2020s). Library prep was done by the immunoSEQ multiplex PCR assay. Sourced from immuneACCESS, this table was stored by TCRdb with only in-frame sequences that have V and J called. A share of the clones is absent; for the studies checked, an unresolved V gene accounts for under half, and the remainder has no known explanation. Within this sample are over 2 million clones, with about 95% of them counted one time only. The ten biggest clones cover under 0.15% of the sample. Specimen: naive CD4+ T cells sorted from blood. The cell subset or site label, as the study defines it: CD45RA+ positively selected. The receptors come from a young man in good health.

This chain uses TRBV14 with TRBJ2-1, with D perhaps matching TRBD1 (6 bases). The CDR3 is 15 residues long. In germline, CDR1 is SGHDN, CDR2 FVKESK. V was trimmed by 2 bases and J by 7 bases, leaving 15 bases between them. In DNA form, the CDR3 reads TGTGCCAGCAGCCAACATGTTACAGGGTTTAATGAGCAGTTCTTC. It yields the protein CASSQHVTGFNEQFF.

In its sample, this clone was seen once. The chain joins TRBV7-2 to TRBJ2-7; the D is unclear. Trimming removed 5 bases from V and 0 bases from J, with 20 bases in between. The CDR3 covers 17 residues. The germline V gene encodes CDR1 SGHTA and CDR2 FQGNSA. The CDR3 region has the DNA TGTGCCAGCAGCAGTCCCGAGGACGACACGAGCTCCTACGAGCAGTACTTC. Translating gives CASSSPEDDTSSYEQYF.

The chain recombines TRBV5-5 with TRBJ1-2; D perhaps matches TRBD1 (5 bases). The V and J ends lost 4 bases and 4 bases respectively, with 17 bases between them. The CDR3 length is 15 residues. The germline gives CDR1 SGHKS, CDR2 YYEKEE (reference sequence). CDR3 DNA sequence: TGTGCCAGCAGCGCCACCCAGGGTAAAACCTATGGCTACACCTTC. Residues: CASSATQGKTYGYTF.

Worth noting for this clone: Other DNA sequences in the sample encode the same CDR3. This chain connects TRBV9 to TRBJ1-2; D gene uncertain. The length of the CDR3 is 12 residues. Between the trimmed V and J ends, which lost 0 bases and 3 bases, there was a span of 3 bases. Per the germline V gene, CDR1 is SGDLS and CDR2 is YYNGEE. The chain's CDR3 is CASSVGDYGYTF. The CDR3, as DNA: TGTGCCAGCAGCGTAGGCGACTATGGCTACACCTTC.

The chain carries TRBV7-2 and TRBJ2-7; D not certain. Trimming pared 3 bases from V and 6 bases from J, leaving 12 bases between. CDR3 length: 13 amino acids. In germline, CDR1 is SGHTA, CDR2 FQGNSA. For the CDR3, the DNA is TGTGCCAGCAGCTTTAATCCGCCGCCCGAGCAGTACTTC. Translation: CASSFNPPPEQYF. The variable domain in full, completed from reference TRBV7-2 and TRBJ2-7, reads GAGVSQSPSNKVTEKGKDVELRCDPISGHTALYWYRQSLGQGLEFLIYFQGNSAPDKSGLPSDRFSAERTGGSVSTLTIQRTQQEDSAVYLCASSFNPPPEQYFGPGTRLTVT.

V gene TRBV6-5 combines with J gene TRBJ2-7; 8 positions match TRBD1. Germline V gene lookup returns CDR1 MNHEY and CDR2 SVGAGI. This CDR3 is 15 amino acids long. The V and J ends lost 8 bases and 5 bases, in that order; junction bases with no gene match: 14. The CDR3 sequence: CASRPSQGARHEQYF. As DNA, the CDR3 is TGTGCCAGCCGACCGAGCCAGGGGGCCCGCCACGAGCAGTACTTC.

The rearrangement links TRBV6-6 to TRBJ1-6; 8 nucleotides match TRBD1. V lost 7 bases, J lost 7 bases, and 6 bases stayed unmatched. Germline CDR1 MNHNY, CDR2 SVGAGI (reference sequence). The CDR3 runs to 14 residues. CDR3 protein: CASKLTGENSPLHF. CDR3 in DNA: TGTGCCAGCAAACTGACAGGGGAGAATTCACCCCTCCACTTT.

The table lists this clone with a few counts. The CDR3 is CASSATQLGTGELFF. The CDR3 DNA follows: TGTGCCAGCAGCGCCACGCAGCTGGGCACCGGGGAGCTGTTTTTT. This sequence joins TRBV9 and TRBJ2-2; the D is unclear. CDR1 and CDR2 (germline): SGDLS, YYNGEE. The CDR3 runs 15 residues. V was cut by 3 bases and J by 4 bases, with 13 bases left in between.

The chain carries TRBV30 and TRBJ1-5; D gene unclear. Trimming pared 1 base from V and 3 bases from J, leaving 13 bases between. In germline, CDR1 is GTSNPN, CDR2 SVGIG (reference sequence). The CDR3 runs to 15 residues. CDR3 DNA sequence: TGTGCCTGGAGTGGTTGGGCAGCACTCAATCAGCCCCAGCATTTT. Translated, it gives CAWSGWAALNQPQHF.

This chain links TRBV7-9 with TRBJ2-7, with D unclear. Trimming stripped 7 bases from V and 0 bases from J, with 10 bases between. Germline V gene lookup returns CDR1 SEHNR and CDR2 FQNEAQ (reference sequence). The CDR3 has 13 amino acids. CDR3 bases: TGTGCCAGCACCTCTCTTAGCTCCTACGAGCAGTACTTC. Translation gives CASTSLSSYEQYF. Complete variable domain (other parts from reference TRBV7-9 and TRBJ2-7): DTGVSQNPRHKITKRGQNVTFRCDPISEHNRLYWYRQTLGQGPEFLTYFQNEAQLEKSRLLSDRFSAERPKGSFSTLEIQRTEQGDSAMYLCASTSLSSYEQYFGPGTRLTVT.

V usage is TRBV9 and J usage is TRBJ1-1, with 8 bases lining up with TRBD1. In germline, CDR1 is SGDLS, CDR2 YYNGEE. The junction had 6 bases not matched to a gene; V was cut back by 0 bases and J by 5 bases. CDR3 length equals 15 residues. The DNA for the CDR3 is TGTGCCAGCAGCGTAGCCCAGGGGGCGACGACTGAAGCTTTCTTT. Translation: CASSVAQGATTEAFF.

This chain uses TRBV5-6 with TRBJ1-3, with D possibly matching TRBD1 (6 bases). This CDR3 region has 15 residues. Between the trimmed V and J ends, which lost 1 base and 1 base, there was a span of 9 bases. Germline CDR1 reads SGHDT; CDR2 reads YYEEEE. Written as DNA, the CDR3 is TGTGCCAGCAGCTTGCGAGGGACATCTGGAAACACCATATATTTT. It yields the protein CASSLRGTSGNTIYF.

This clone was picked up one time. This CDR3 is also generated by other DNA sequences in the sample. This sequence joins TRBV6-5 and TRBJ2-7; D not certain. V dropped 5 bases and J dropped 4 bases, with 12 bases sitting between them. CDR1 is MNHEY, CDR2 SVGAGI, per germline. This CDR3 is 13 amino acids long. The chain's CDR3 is CASSRGGDYEQYF. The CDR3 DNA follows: TGTGCCAGCAGTAGAGGCGGAGATTACGAGCAGTACTTC.

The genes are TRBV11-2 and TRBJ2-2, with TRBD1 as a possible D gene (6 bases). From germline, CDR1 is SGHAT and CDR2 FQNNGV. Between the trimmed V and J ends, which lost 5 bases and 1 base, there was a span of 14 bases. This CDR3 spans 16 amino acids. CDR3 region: CASSPERGRNTGELFF. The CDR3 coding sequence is TGTGCCAGCAGCCCAGAGAGGGGGAGGAACACCGGGGAGCTGTTTTTT.

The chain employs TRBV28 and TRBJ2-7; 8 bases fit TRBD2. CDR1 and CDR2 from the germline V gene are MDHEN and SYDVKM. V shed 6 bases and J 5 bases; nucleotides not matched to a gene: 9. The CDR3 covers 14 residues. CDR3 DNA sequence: TGTGCCAGCAGGCCCCGGGGGGGGCTGAACGAGCAGTACTTC. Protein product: CASRPRGGLNEQYF.